The 18 T cell receptor beta chains in this list originate from one sample, sequenced in a study of shared clonotypes between healthy human individuals (dated by TCRdb to 2018 to 2021). The library was produced with the immunoSEQ multiplex PCR assay. The immuneACCESS repertoire file appears here via TCRdb, limited to in-frame rearrangements. These files lack a portion of the clones; in checked studies, under half of the deficit traces to unresolved V genes, and the cause of the others is not known. A total of approximately 720,000 clones appear in this sample, about 91% of them only once. The leading ten clones occupy more than 20% of the sample. CD8 naive samples were obtained by positive selection for CCR7 among CD45RO-negative cells, yielding a CD45RA+CCR7+ population from which TemRA cells were excluded. The sequencing input was naive CD8+ T cells sorted from blood. Read against the paper, the sample's cell subset or site label means: CD45RA+CCR7+. The receptors originated from a man between 25 and 39 years old in good health.

This clone was detected once. The chain's CDR3 is CASSSGPPEHWGPSGEQYF. In DNA, the CDR3 is TGCGCCAGCAGTTCGGGCCCACCTGAGCACTGGGGCCCGTCTGGCGAGCAGTACTTC. The chain uses TRBV5-1 and TRBJ2-7; weak D call: TRBD1 (5 bases). Trimming shortened V by 5 bases and J by 6 bases, and 33 bases separated the two germline ends. Germline values: CDR1 SGHRS, CDR2 YFSETQ. The CDR3 is 19 residues long. Using reference TRBV5-1 and TRBJ2-7 for the parts outside the CDR3, the full variable domain is KAGVTQTPRYLIKTRGQQVTLSCSPISGHRSVSWYQQTPGQGLQFLFEYFSETQRNKGNFPGRFSGRQFSNSRSEMNVSTLELGDSALYLCASSSGPPEHWGPSGEQYFGPGTRLTVT.

This clone was detected only once. The chain couples TRBV7-9 to TRBJ1-4; D is unresolved. The CDR3 is made up of 12 amino acids. Trimming shortened V by 6 bases and J by 8 bases, and 10 bases separated the two germline ends. Germline V gives CDR1 SEHNR, CDR2 FQNEAQ (reference sequence). CDR3 coding DNA: TGTGCCAGCAGAGGCTTGGGGGAAAAACTGTTTTTT. This codes for CASRGLGEKLFF. The entire variable domain, with the rest obtained from reference TRBV7-9 and TRBJ1-4, is as follows: DTGVSQNPRHKITKRGQNVTFRCDPISEHNRLYWYRQTLGQGPEFLTYFQNEAQLEKSRLLSDRFSAERPKGSFSTLEIQRTEQGDSAMYLCASRGLGEKLFFGSGTQLSVL.

This chain connects TRBV5-4 to TRBJ2-7; D possibly uses TRBD1 or TRBD2 (5 bases each). CDR1 and CDR2 (germline): SGHNT, YYREEE (reference sequence). With 4 bases removed from V and 1 base from J, the gap between germline ends came to 9 bases. The CDR3 covers 13 residues. The CDR3 spells CASSVGTSYEQYF. DNA of the CDR3: TGTGCCAGCAGCGTTGGGACGTCCTACGAGCAGTACTTC.

The chain employs TRBV6-6 and TRBJ2-1, with 7 nucleotides matching TRBD2. This CDR3 region has 15 residues. Germline V gene sequence: CDR1 MNHNY, CDR2 SVGAGI (reference sequence). V was clipped by 2 bases and J by 8 bases; unmatched bases: 9. The CDR3 protein is CASSYLPAGVDEQFF. The CDR3 region has the DNA TGTGCCAGCAGTTACCTGCCTGCGGGGGTCGATGAGCAGTTCTTC.

The chain recombines TRBV10-3 with TRBJ1-1; D unclear. This CDR3 comprises 13 residues. In germline, CDR1 is ENHRY, CDR2 SYGVKD. V gave up 6 bases and J gave up 8 bases, with 16 bases separating them. The CDR3: CAISDDTFTEAFF. DNA of the CDR3: TGTGCCATCAGCGATGACACTTTTACGGAAGCTTTCTTT.

This chain links TRBV4-3 with TRBJ2-7; D perhaps matches TRBD2 (5 bases). There are 15 residues in the CDR3. Trimming removed 0 bases from V and 4 bases from J, with 13 bases in between. In germline, CDR1 is LGHNA, CDR2 YSLEER. For the CDR3, the DNA is TGCGCCAGCAGCCAAGAAGGAGGACGGACTTACGAGCAGTACTTC. It specifies CASSQEGGRTYEQYF.

The chain uses TRBV5-4 and TRBJ2-5, with 10 bases lining up with TRBD2. Trimming removed 3 bases from V and 0 bases from J; junction bases left unmatched: 5. CDR3 length equals 16 residues. Germline assignment: CDR1 SGHNT and CDR2 YYREEE (reference sequence). The CDR3 region is CASSSISGRNQETQYF. The CDR3 DNA sequence: TGTGCCAGCAGCTCCATTAGCGGGAGGAACCAAGAGACCCAGTACTTC.

This chain joins TRBV7-9 and TRBJ2-3; 7 bases line up with TRBD1. V lost 4 bases and J lost 2; bases outside the gene matches: 3. The CDR3 consists of 14 residues. Germline assignment: CDR1 SEHNR and CDR2 FQNEAQ (reference sequence). CDR3 coding DNA: TGTGCCAGCAGCTCCGACAGGGACACAGATACGCAGTATTTT. It encodes CASSSDRDTDTQYF.

The chain couples TRBV6-1 to TRBJ1-1; D might be TRBD1 (5 bases). CDR3 length: 15 amino acids. The V gene lost 9 bases and the J gene lost 1 base, with 18 bases spanning the gap. Germline CDR1 is MNHNS and CDR2 is SASEGT. The CDR3 DNA follows: TGTGCCAGTCCGAATTCCGGGGGACGGAACACTGAAGCTTTCTTT. Translated, it gives CASPNSGGRNTEAFF.

This chain links TRBV5-4 with TRBJ2-7; possibly TRBD1 for D (5 bases). In germline, CDR1 is SGHNT, CDR2 YYREEE (reference sequence). The CDR3 length is 13 residues. V was cut by 0 bases and J by 5 bases, with 9 bases left in between. The CDR3 reads CASSLGGLNEQYF. DNA for the CDR3: TGTGCCAGCAGCTTGGGGGGCTTAAACGAGCAGTACTTC.

This chain joins TRBV7-3 and TRBJ2-1; 7 positions match TRBD2. With V trimmed by 6 bases and J by 1 base, 6 bases remained unmatched. Germline CDR1 and CDR2: SGHTA and FQGTGA. There are 15 residues in the CDR3. The CDR3 region is CASSPSGTSYNEQFF. The CDR3 region has the DNA TGTGCCAGCAGTCCTAGCGGAACGTCCTACAATGAGCAGTTCTTC.

This chain links TRBV7-6 with TRBJ2-5; D perhaps matches TRBD2 (6 bases). The CDR3 has 16 amino acids. CDR1 is SGHVS, CDR2 FNYEAQ, per germline. The V gene lost 3 bases and the J gene lost 0 bases, with 14 bases spanning the gap. The CDR3 region is CASSFTGLRDQETQYF. As DNA, the CDR3 is TGTGCCAGCAGCTTTACGGGACTCAGGGACCAAGAGACCCAGTACTTC.

The CDR3 bases are TGTGCCAGCAGCTTAACGGACAGCTCCTACAATGAGCAGTTCTTC. This sequence encodes CASSLTDSSYNEQFF. The chain joins TRBV7-3 to TRBJ2-1; D may be TRBD1 (6 bases). This CDR3 has 15 residues. CDR1 and CDR2 from the germline V gene are SGHTA and FQGTGA. V was shortened by 0 bases and J by 0 bases, with 6 bases between the two germline ends.

CDR3: CASSFQGSFEDGYTF. CDR3 sequence (DNA): TGTGCCAGCAGCTTCCAGGGGTCCTTCGAAGATGGCTACACCTTC. The chain joins TRBV9 to TRBJ1-2; a weak D match, TRBD1 (6 bases). The germline gives CDR1 SGDLS, CDR2 YYNGEE. The CDR3 contains 15 residues. V gave up 4 bases and J gave up 6 bases, with 19 bases separating them. Full variable domain (rest looked up from reference TRBV9 and TRBJ1-2): DSGVTQTPKHLITATGQRVTLRCSPRSGDLSVYWYQQSLDQGLQFLIQYYNGEERAKGNILERFSAQQFPDLHSELNLSSLELGDSALYFCASSFQGSFEDGYTFGSGTRLTVV.

The chain carries TRBV7-6 and TRBJ1-5, with D maybe TRBD1 (5 bases). Germline-derived CDR1 and CDR2 are SGHVS and FNYEAQ. The CDR3 consists of 15 residues. Trimming cost V 7 bases and J 1 base, with 14 bases left between them. The CDR3 region has the DNA TGTGCCAGCAAGGTCGGAGGGGACAGCAATCAGCCCCAGCATTTT. Translation: CASKVGGDSNQPQHF.

The DNA for the CDR3 is TGTGCCAGCAGCTTATCATGGAATGAGCAGTTCTTC. This encodes CASSLSWNEQFF. J is TRBJ2-1 and V is TRBV7-2, with D unclear. This CDR3 is 12 amino acids long. In germline, CDR1 is SGHTA, CDR2 FQGNSA. Trimming shortened V by 2 bases and J by 7 bases, and 6 bases separated the two germline ends.

The V gene is TRBV5-6, the J gene TRBJ2-3, with D perhaps TRBD2 (6 bases). Deletions cut 0 bases from V and 0 bases from J, with 14 bases between. The CDR3 has 17 residues. The germline gives CDR1 SGHDT, CDR2 YYEEEE. Written as DNA, the CDR3 is TGTGCCAGCAGCTTGGCGTCCAGGGACTTCAGCACAGATACGCAGTATTTT. This gives the protein CASSLASRDFSTDTQYF. Complete variable domain (other parts from reference TRBV5-6 and TRBJ2-3): DAGVTQSPTHLIKTRGQQVTLRCSPKSGHDTVSWYQQALGQGPQFIFQYYEEEERQRGNFPDRFSGHQFPNYSSELNVNALLLGDSALYLCASSLASRDFSTDTQYFGPGTRLTVL.

V usage is TRBV7-9 and J usage is TRBJ2-2; 8 nucleotides line up with TRBD2. CDR3 length: 16 amino acids. The germline V gene has CDR1 SEHNR and CDR2 FQNEAQ (reference sequence). The V and J ends lost 5 bases and 7 bases, in that order; junction bases with no gene match: 12. The CDR3 loop reads CASSPWRGGQVGELFF. Written as DNA, the CDR3 is TGTGCCAGCAGCCCATGGCGCGGGGGGCAGGTCGGGGAGCTGTTTTTT.